The TCR beta chain under discussion was sequenced for a study of blood T cell repertoires in COVID-19. CDR3 size: 19 residues. The V end was cut by 0 bases, the J end by 0 bases, with 17 bases between. Germline V gives CDR1 LGHNA, CDR2 YNFKEQ. Original processing methods: For nucleated cells, counts were estimated from reference gene primer amplification. Method: immunoSEQ multiplex PCR; TCRdb's copy keeps in-frame clones and lacks some. The DNA was the basis for D and trimming; V, J and clone size are from that table. Of about 78,000 clones listed, roughly 90% are singletons. The genes are TRBV4-2 and TRBJ1-4, with D perhaps TRBD1 (5 bases). This clonotype originated in a woman of 80 years or more with acute or convalescent COVID-19. Specimen: peripheral blood. The CDR3 nucleotides read TGTGCCAGCAGCCAAGACGACCTGCGGGGGACCGCAACTAATGAAAAACTGTTTTTT. The encoded protein is CASSQDDLRGTATNEKLFF.